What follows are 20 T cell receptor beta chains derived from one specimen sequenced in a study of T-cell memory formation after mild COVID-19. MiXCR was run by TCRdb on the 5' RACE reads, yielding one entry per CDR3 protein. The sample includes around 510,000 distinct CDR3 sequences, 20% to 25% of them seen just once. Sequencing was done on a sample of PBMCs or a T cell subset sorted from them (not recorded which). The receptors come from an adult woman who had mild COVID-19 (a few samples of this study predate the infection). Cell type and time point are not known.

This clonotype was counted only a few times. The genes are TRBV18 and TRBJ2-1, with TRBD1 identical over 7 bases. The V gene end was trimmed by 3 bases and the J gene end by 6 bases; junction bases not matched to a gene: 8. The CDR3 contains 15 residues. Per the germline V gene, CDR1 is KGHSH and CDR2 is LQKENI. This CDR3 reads CASSPLGQVGNEQFF. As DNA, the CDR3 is TGTGCCAGCTCACCCCTTGGACAGGTGGGCAATGAGCAGTTCTTC. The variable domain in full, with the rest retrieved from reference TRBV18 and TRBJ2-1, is NAGVMQNPRHLVRRRGQEARLRCSPMKGHSHVYWYRQLPEEGLKFMVYLQKENIIDESGMPKERFSAEFPKEGPSILRIQQVVRGDSAAYFCASSPLGQVGNEQFFGPGTRLTVL.

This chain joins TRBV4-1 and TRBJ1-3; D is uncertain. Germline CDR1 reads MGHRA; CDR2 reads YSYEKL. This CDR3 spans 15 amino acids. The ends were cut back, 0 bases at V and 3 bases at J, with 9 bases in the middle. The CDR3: CASSQDRGFGNTIYF. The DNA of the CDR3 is TGCGCCAGCAGCCAAGATCGTGGATTTGGAAACACCATATATTTT.

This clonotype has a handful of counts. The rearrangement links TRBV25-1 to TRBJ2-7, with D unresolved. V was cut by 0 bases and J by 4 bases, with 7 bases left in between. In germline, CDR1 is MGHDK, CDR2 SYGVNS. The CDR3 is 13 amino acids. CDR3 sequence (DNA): TGTGCCAGCAGTGAATATATCTATTACGAGCAGTACTTC. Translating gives CASSEYIYYEQYF.

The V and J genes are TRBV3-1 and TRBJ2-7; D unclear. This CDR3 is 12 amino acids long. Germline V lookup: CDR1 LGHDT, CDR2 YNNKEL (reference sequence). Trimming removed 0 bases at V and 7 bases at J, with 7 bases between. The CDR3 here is CASSQEWREQYF. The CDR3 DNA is TGTGCCAGCAGCCAAGAATGGCGGGAGCAGTACTTC.

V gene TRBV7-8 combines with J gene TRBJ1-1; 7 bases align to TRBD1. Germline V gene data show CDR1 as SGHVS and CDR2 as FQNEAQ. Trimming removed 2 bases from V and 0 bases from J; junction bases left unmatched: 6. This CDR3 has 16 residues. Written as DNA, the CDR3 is TGTGCCAGCAGCTTAAAAACAGGGGTCATGAACACTGAAGCTTTCTTT. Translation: CASSLKTGVMNTEAFF.

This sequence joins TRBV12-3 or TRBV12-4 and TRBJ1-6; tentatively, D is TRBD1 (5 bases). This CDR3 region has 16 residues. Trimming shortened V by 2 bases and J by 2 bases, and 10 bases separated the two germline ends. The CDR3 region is CASSLWGDAYNSPLHF. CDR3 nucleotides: TGTGCCAGCAGTTTATGGGGGGACGCCTATAATTCACCCCTCCACTTT.

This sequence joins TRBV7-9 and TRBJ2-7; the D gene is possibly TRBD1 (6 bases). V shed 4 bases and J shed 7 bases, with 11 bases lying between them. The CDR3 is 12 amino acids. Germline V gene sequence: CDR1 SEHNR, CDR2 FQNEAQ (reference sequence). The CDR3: CASSYGTWEQYF. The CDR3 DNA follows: TGTGCCAGCAGCTACGGGACATGGGAGCAGTACTTC. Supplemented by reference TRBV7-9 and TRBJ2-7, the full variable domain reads DTGVSQNPRHKITKRGQNVTFRCDPISEHNRLYWYRQTLGQGPEFLTYFQNEAQLEKSRLLSDRFSAERPKGSFSTLEIQRTEQGDSAMYLCASSYGTWEQYFGPGTRLTVT.

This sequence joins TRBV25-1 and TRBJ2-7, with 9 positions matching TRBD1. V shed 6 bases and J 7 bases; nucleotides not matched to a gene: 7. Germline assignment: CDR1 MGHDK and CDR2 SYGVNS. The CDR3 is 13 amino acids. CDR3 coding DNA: TGTGCCAGCAGGGGTAGACAGGGGGAAGAGCAGTACTTC. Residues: CASRGRQGEEQYF.

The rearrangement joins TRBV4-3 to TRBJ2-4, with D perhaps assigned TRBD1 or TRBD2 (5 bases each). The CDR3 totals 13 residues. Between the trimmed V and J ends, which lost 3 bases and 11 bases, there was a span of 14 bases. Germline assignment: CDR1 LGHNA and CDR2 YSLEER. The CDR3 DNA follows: TGCGCCAGCAGCCAGGAGATCCGGGGCCTTCAGTACTTC. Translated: CASSQEIRGLQYF.

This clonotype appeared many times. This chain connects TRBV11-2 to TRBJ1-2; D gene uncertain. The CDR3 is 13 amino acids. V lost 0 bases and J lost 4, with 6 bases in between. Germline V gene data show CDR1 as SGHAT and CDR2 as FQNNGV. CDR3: CASSLDWGYGYTF. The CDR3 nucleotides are TGTGCCAGCAGCTTAGATTGGGGCTATGGCTACACCTTC.

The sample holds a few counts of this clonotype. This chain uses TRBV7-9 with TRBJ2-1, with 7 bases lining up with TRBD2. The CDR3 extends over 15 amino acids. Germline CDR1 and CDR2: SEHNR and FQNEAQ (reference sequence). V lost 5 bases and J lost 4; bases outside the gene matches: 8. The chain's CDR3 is CASSPRDYPYNEQFF. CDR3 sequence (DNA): TGTGCCAGCAGCCCCCGGGACTATCCGTACAATGAGCAGTTCTTC.

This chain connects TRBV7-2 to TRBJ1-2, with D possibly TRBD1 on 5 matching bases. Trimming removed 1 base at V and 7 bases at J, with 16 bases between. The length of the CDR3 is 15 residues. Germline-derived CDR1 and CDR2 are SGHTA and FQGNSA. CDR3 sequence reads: CASSLDLGRASGYTF. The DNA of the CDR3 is TGTGCCAGCAGCTTAGATCTAGGCAGGGCCAGTGGCTACACCTTC. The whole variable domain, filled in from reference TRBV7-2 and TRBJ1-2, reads GAGVSQSPSNKVTEKGKDVELRCDPISGHTALYWYRQSLGQGLEFLIYFQGNSAPDKSGLPSDRFSAERTGGSVSTLTIQRTQQEDSAVYLCASSLDLGRASGYTFGSGTRLTVV.

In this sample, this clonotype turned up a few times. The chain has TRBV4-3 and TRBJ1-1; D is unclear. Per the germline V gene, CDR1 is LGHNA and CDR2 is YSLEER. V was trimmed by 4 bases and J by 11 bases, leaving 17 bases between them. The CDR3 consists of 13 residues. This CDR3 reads CASSPRVLGPAFF. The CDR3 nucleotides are TGCGCCAGCAGCCCAAGGGTTCTCGGACCGGCTTTCTTT.

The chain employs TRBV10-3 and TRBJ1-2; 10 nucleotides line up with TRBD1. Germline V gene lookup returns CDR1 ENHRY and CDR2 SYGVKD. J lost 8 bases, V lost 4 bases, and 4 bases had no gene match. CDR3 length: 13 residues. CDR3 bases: TGTGCCATCAGTGGACAGGGGGCGCAGGGCTACACCTTC. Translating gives CAISGQGAQGYTF.

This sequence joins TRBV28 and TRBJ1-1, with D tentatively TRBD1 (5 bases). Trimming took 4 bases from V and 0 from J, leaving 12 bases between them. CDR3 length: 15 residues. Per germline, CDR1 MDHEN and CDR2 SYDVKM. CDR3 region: CASSSEQAMNTEAFF. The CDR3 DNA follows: TGTGCCAGCAGTTCTGAACAGGCCATGAACACTGAAGCTTTCTTT.

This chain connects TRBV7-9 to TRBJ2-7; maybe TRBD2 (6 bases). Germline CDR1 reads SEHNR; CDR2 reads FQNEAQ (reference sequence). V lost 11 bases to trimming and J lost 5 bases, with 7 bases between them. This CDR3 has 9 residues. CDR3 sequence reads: CAGGDEQYF. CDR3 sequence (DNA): TGTGCCGGAGGGGACGAGCAGTACTTC.

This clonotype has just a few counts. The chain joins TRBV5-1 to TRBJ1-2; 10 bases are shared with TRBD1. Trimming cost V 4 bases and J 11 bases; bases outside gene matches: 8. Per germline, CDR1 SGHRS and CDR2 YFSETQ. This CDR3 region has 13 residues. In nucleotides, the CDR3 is TGCGCCAGCAGCCCGGGACAGGGGAAGAAGTACACCTTC. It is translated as CASSPGQGKKYTF.

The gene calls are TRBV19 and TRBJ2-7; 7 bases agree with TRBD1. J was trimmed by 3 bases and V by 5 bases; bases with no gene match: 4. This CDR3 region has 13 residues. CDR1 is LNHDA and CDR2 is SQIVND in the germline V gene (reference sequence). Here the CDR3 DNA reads TGTGCCAGTAGTCCAGGACAGGTCTACGAGCAGTACTTC. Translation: CASSPGQVYEQYF.

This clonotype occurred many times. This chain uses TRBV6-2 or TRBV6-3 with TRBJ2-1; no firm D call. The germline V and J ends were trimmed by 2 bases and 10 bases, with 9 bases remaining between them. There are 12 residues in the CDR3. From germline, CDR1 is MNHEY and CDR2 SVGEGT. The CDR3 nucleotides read TGTGCCAGCAGTTACGGCGGAACAGAGCAGTTCTTC. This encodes CASSYGGTEQFF.

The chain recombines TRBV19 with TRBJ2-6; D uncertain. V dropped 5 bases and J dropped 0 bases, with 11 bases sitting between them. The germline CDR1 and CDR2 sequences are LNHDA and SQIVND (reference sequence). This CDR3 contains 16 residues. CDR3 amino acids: CASSPWALSGANVLTF. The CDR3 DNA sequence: TGTGCCAGTAGTCCTTGGGCCCTCTCTGGGGCCAACGTCCTGACTTTC.